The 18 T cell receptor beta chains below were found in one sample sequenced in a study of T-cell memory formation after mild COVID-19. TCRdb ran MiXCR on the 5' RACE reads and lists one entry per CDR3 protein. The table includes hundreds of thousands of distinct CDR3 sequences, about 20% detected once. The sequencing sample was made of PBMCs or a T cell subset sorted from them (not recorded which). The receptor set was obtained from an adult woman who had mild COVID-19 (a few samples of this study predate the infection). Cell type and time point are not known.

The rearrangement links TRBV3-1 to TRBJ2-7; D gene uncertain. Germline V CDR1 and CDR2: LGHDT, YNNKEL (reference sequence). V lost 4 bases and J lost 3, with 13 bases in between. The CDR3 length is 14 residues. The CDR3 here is CASSRSDPYYEQYF. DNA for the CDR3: TGTGCCAGCAGCCGATCCGACCCCTACTACGAGCAGTACTTC.

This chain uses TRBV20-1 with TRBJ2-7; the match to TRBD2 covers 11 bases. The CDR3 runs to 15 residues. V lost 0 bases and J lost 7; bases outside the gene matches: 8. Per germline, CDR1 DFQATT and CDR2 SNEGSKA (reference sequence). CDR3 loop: CSARDGLAGGYEQYF. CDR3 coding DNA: TGCAGTGCTAGAGATGGGCTAGCGGGAGGATATGAGCAGTACTTC.

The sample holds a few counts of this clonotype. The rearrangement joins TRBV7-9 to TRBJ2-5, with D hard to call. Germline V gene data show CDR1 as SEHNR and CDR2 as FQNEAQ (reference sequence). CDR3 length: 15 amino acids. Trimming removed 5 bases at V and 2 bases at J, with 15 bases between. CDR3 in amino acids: CASSPRLAVQETQYF. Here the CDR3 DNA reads TGTGCCAGCAGCCCCAGACTTGCCGTACAAGAGACCCAGTACTTC.

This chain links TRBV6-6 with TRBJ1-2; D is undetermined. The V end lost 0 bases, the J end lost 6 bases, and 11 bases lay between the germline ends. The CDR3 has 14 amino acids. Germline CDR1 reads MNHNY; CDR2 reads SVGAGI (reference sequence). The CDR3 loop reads CASSYSTPVHGYTF. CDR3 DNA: TGTGCCAGCAGTTACTCCACGCCGGTTCATGGCTACACCTTC.

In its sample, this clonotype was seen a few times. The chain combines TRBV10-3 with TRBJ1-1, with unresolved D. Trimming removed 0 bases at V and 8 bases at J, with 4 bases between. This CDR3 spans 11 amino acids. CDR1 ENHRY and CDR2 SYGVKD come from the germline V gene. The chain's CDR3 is CAISESVEAFF. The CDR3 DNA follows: TGTGCCATCAGTGAGTCCGTAGAAGCTTTCTTT.

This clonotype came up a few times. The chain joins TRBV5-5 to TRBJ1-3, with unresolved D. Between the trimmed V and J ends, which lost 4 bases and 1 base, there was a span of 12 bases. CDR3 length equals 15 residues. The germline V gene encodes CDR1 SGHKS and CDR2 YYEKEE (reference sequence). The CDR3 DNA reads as TGTGCCAGCAGCCCGCAGACGCAATCTGGAAACACCATATATTTT. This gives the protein CASSPQTQSGNTIYF.

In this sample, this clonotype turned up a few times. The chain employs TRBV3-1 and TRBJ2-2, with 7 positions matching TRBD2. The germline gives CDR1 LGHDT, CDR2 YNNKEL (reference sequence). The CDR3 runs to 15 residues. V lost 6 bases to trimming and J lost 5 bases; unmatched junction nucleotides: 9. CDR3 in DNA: TGTGCCAGCAGTACCGGGGGGTTAGGGACCGGGGAGCTGTTTTTT. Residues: CASSTGGLGTGELFF. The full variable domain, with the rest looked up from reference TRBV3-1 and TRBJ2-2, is DTAVSQTPKYLVTQMGNDKSIKCEQNLGHDTMYWYKQDSKKFLKIMFSYNNKELIINETVPNRFSPKSPDKAHLNLHINSLELGDSAVYFCASSTGGLGTGELFFGEGSRLTVL.

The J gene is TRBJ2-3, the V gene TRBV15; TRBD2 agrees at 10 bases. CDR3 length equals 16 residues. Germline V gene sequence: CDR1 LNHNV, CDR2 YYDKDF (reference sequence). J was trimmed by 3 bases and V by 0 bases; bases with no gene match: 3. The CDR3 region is CATSRELAGETDTQYF. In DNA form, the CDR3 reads TGTGCCACCAGCAGAGAGCTAGCGGGGGAGACAGATACGCAGTATTTT.

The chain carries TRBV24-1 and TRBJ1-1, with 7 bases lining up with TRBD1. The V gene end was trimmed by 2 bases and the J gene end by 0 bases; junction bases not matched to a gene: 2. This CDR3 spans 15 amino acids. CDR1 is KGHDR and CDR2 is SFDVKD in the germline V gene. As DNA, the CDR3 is TGTGCCACCAGTGATTCGACAGGGTTGAACACTGAAGCTTTCTTT. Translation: CATSDSTGLNTEAFF.

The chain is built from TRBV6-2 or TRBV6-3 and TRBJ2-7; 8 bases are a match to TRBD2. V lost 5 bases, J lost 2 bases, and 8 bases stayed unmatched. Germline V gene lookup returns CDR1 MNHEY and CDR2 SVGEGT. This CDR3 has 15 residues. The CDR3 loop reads CASSQGLAQAYEQYF. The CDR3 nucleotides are TGTGCCAGCAGTCAAGGACTAGCACAGGCCTACGAGCAGTACTTC.

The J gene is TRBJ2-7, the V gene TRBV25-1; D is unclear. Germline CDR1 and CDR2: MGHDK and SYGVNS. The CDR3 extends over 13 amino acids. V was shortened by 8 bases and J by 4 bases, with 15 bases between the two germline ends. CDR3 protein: CASVPVTGYEQYF. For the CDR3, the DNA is TGTGCCAGCGTCCCAGTAACCGGGTACGAGCAGTACTTC.

Here the CDR3 DNA reads TGTGCCAGCAGTTACAGTCTTGTTGAAGCTTTCTTT. Translation: CASSYSLVEAFF. V and J are TRBV6-2 or TRBV6-3 and TRBJ1-1; D ambiguous. Germline CDR1 and CDR2: MNHEY and SVGEGT. The CDR3 is 12 amino acids. The germline V and J ends were trimmed by 2 bases and 7 bases, with 8 bases remaining between them.

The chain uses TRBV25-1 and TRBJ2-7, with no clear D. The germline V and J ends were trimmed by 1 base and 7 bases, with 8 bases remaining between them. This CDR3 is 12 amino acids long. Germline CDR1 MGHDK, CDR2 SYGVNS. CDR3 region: CASSEWIGEQYF. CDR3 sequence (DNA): TGTGCCAGCAGTGAATGGATAGGTGAGCAGTACTTC.

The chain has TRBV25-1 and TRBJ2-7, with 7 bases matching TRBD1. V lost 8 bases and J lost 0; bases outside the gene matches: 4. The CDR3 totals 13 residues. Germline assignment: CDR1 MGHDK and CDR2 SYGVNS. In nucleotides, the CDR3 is TGTGCCAGCGCTTACAGGGGCTCCTACGAGCAGTACTTC. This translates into CASAYRGSYEQYF.

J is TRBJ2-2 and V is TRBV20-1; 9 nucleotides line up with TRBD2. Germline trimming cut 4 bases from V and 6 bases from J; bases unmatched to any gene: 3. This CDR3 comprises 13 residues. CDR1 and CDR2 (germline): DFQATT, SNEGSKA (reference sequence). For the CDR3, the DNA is TGCAGTGCTACCCAGCGGGAGGCCGGGGAGCTGTTTTTT. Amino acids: CSATQREAGELFF.

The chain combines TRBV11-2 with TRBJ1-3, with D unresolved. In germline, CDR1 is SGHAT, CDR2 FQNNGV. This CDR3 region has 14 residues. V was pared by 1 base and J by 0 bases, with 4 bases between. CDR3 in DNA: TGTGCCAGCAGCTTAGTCCGCTCTGGAAACACCATATATTTT. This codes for CASSLVRSGNTIYF.

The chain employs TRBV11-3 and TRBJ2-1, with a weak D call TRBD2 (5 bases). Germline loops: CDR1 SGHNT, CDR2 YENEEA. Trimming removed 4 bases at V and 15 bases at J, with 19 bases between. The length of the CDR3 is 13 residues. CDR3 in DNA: TGTGCCAGCAGCTGGGGAGCTCGGCAGAAGAGGTTCTTC. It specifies CASSWGARQKRFF.

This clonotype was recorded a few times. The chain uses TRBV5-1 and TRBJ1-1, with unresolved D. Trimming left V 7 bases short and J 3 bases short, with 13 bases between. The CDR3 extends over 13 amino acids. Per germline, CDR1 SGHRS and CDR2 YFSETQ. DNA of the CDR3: TGCGCCAGCGGTCTTGGGATGGACACTGAAGCTTTCTTT. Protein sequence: CASGLGMDTEAFF. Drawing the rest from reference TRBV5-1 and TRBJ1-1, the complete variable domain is KAGVTQTPRYLIKTRGQQVTLSCSPISGHRSVSWYQQTPGQGLQFLFEYFSETQRNKGNFPGRFSGRQFSNSRSEMNVSTLELGDSALYLCASGLGMDTEAFFGQGTRLTVV.